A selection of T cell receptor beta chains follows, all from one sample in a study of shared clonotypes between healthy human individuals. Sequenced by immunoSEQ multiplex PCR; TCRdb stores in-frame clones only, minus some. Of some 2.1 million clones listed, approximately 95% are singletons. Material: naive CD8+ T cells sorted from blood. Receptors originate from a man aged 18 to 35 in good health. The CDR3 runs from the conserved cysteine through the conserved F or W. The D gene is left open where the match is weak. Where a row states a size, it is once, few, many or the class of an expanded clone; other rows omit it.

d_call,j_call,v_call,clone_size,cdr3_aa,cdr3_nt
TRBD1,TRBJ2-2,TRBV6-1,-,CASSEVPGQGTSSGELFF,TGTGCCAGCAGTGAAGTGCCGGGACAGGGAACGTCGTCTGGGGAGCTGTTTTTT
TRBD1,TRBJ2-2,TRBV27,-,CASSLLQPTGPNTGELFF,TGTGCCAGCAGTCTCCTCCAACCGACAGGGCCGAACACCGGGGAGCTGTTTTTT
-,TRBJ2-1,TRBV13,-,CASSSASAAFLNGQFF,TGTGCCAGCAGCTCCGCGTCAGCAGCCTTTTTAAATGGGCAGTTCTTC
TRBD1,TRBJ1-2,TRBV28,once,CASSNTGAQVEGYTF,TGTGCCAGCAGTAACACAGGGGCGCAAGTAGAAGGCTACACCTTC
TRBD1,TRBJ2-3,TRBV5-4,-,CASRRQGGRPDTQYF,TGTGCCAGCAGAAGACAGGGGGGGCGACCAGATACGCAGTATTTT
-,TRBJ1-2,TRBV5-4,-,CASSLGGEYYGYTF,TGTGCCAGCAGCTTGGGTGGGGAATACTATGGCTACACCTTC
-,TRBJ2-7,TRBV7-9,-,CASSFSTGLFTYEQYF,TGTGCCAGCAGCTTTAGCACGGGACTGTTCACCTACGAGCAGTACTTC
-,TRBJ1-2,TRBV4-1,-,CASSQVTGDNYGYTF,TGCGCCAGCAGCCAAGTAACAGGAGACAACTATGGCTACACCTTC
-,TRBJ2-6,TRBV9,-,CASSVPVQALTF,TGTGCCAGCAGCGTTCCTGTGCAGGCCCTGACTTTC
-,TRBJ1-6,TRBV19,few,CASSIGGSGNSPLHF,TGTGCCAGTAGTATTGGAGGCAGTGGAAATTCACCCCTCCACTTT
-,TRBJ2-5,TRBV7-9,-,CASSSGLQETQYF,TGTGCCAGCAGCTCAGGACTACAAGAGACCCAGTACTTC
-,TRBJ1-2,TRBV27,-,CASSLQGGSGYTF,TGTGCCAGCAGTTTACAGGGCGGCTCTGGCTACACCTTC
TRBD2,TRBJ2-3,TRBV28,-,CASSFTSGGTDTQYF,TGTGCCAGCAGTTTCACTAGCGGGGGCACAGATACGCAGTATTTT
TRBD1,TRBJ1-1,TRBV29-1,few,CSVEGTGIEAFF,TGCAGCGTTGAAGGGACAGGGATTGAAGCTTTCTTT
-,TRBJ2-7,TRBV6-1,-,CASSPLGAGSQPYF,TGTGCCAGCAGTCCTTTGGGCGCGGGGAGCCAACCGTACTTC
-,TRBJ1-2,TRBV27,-,CASSQDGDYGYTF,TGTGCCAGCAGTCAGGACGGGGACTATGGCTACACCTTC
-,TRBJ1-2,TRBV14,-,CASSRTGWDGYTF,TGTGCCAGCAGCCGCACCGGGTGGGATGGCTACACCTTC
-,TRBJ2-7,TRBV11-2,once,CASSLDRETSQYF,TGTGCCAGCAGCTTAGACCGGGAAACCAGCCAGTACTTC
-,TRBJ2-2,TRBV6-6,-,CASSPGQVGPSGELFF,TGTGCCAGCAGTCCCGGACAAGTTGGGCCGTCCGGGGAGCTGTTTTTT
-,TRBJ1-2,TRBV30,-,CAWSARRGYGYTF,TGTGCCTGGAGTGCCCGACGGGGCTATGGCTACACCTTC
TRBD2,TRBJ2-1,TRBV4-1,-,CASSLRLAESYNEQFF,TGCGCCAGCAGCTTGAGACTAGCGGAGTCCTACAATGAGCAGTTCTTC
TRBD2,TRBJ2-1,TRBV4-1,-,CASSQLLAGLSYNEQFF,TGCGCCAGCAGCCAACTCCTAGCGGGACTATCCTACAATGAGCAGTTCTTC
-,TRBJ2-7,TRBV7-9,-,CASSLATRPYEQYF,TGTGCCAGCAGCTTAGCGACACGGCCCTACGAGCAGTACTTC
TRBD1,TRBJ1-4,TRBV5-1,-,CASSGPGTGDEKLFF,TGCGCCAGCAGCGGACCCGGGACAGGGGATGAAAAACTGTTTTTT
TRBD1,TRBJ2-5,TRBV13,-,CASSFEGQGRETQYF,TGTGCCAGCAGCTTTGAGGGACAGGGTAGGGAGACCCAGTACTTC
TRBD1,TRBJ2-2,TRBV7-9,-,CASSFTGGRTGELFF,TGTGCCAGCAGCTTTACAGGGGGCAGGACCGGGGAGCTGTTTTTT
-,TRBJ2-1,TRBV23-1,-,CASRPWGHQSGEQFF,TGCGCCAGCAGACCTTGGGGACATCAGAGCGGTGAGCAGTTCTTC
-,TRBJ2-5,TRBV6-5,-,CASSPGETQYF,TGTGCCAGCAGTCCCGGGGAGACCCAGTACTTC
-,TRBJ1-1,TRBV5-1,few,CASSFGATEAFF,TGCGCCAGCAGCTTCGGGGCCACTGAAGCTTTCTTT